This passage covers 20 T cell receptor beta chains from one sample sequenced in a study of blood T cell repertoires in COVID-19. The protocol was immunoSEQ multiplex PCR, while the TCRdb copy is restricted to in-frame clones and leaves out a portion. This sample carries about 140,000 clones, approximately 86% of them seen once, and the ten largest clones take under 6.5%. The sequenced material came from peripheral blood. These receptors all stem from a human donor in a cohort sampled during active COVID-19.

V usage is TRBV9 and J usage is TRBJ2-7, with D tentatively TRBD2 (6 bases). CDR1 SGDLS and CDR2 YYNGEE come from the germline V gene. CDR3 length: 13 residues. V was clipped by 3 bases and J by 5 bases, with 12 bases between them. CDR3 residues: CASSAGLLNEQYF. CDR3 nucleotides: TGTGCCAGCAGCGCGGGACTCTTGAACGAGCAGTACTTC.

This chain joins TRBV10-3 and TRBJ2-3; TRBD2 matches at 12 bases. The CDR3 totals 14 residues. Trimming removed 10 bases from V and 2 bases from J; junction bases left unmatched: 4. Looked up from germline, CDR1 is ENHRY and CDR2 is SYGVKD. In DNA form, the CDR3 reads TGTGCCACCGGACTAGCGGGGCTCACAGATACGCAGTATTTT. Translation gives CATGLAGLTDTQYF.

This chain uses TRBV5-8 with TRBJ2-4, with 7 bases that match TRBD2. Germline V gene lookup returns CDR1 SGHTS and CDR2 YDEGEE. The CDR3 is made up of 16 amino acids. V trimming: 7 bases; J trimming: 1 base; junction bases outside the gene matches: 11. CDR3 residues: CASRKAGSGAKNIQYF. The CDR3, as DNA: TGTGCCAGCCGCAAAGCGGGGTCGGGGGCCAAAAACATTCAGTACTTC.

The CDR3 bases are TGTGCCAGCAGTCAATCAGGGGTACATCAGCCCCAGCATTTT. This translates into CASSQSGVHQPQHF. The gene calls are TRBV7-8 and TRBJ1-5; D is perhaps TRBD1 (6 bases). CDR1 is SGHVS, CDR2 FQNEAQ, per germline. Trimming shortened V by 6 bases and J by 5 bases, and 14 bases separated the two germline ends. The CDR3 length is 14 residues.

The CDR3 nucleotides read TGTGCCAGCAGCGTATACTTCAATAGCAATCAGCCCCAGCATTTT. Encoded protein: CASSVYFNSNQPQHF. The rearrangement joins TRBV27 to TRBJ1-5; D remains ambiguous. V was shortened by 6 bases and J by 0 bases, with 12 bases between the two germline ends. CDR3 length: 15 residues. Germline V CDR1 and CDR2: MNHEY, SMNVEV (reference sequence).

J is TRBJ2-3 and V is TRBV3-1 (or the pseudogene TRBV3-2), with 7 bases identical to TRBD2. The V gene's germline CDR1 is LGHDT and CDR2 YNNKEL (reference sequence). The V segment lost 6 bases and the J segment 0 bases; nucleotides outside the gene matches: 6. The CDR3 length is 15 residues. The CDR3 nucleotides read TGTGCCAGCAGGTTAGCGGGCCTTAGCACAGATACGCAGTATTTT. Protein sequence: CASRLAGLSTDTQYF.

The V call is TRBV27, the J call TRBJ2-2; maybe TRBD2 (6 bases). V lost 2 bases and J lost 3, with 19 bases in between. CDR3 size: 18 residues. Germline V lookup: CDR1 MNHEY, CDR2 SMNVEV (reference sequence). The CDR3 region has the DNA TGTGCCAGCAGTTTAACGGGAGTACCGCTGGAGGACACCGGGGAGCTGTTTTTT. Translation gives CASSLTGVPLEDTGELFF.

The chain links TRBV5-1 to TRBJ2-1; 8 bases agree with TRBD1. The CDR3 is 15 residues long. The V gene end was trimmed by 2 bases and the J gene end by 7 bases; junction bases not matched to a gene: 8. The germline V gene encodes CDR1 SGHRS and CDR2 YFSETQ. The DNA for the CDR3 is TGCGCCAGCAGCTTAGGGACAGGTAGGGATAATGAGCAGTTCTTC. Translating it yields CASSLGTGRDNEQFF. The whole variable domain, remainder taken from reference TRBV5-1 and TRBJ2-1, is KAGVTQTPRYLIKTRGQQVTLSCSPISGHRSVSWYQQTPGQGLQFLFEYFSETQRNKGNFPGRFSGRQFSNSRSEMNVSTLELGDSALYLCASSLGTGRDNEQFFGPGTRLTVL.

The rearrangement links TRBV18 to TRBJ2-7; tentative D call: TRBD1 (8 bases). The germline V gene has CDR1 KGHSH and CDR2 LQKENI. The CDR3 has 17 amino acids. The ends were cut back, 1 base at V and 4 bases at J, with 20 bases in the middle. This CDR3 reads CASSPRTGQREIYEQYF. In DNA, the CDR3 is TGTGCCAGCTCACCACGGACAGGGCAGCGGGAAATATACGAGCAGTACTTC.

The V and J genes are TRBV6-5 and TRBJ2-1, with TRBD2 matching over 8 bases. Germline V lookup: CDR1 MNHEY, CDR2 SVGAGI. The CDR3 has 15 residues. Germline trimming cut 6 bases from V and 0 bases from J; bases unmatched to any gene: 4. The DNA for the CDR3 is TGTGCCAGCAGGACCGGGACTAGCTCCTACAATGAGCAGTTCTTC. Protein sequence: CASRTGTSSYNEQFF.

The chain uses TRBV27 and TRBJ2-2, with D possibly being TRBD2 (5 bases). Per germline, CDR1 MNHEY and CDR2 SMNVEV (reference sequence). The CDR3 length is 13 residues. The V end lost 8 bases, the J end lost 7 bases, and 14 bases lay between the germline ends. DNA for the CDR3: TGTGCCAGCGGCCGGACGGGGAACGGGGAGCTGTTTTTT. This codes for CASGRTGNGELFF.

The rearrangement uses TRBV5-1 and TRBJ2-5; D is unresolved. The CDR3 extends over 14 amino acids. Trimming shortened V by 0 bases and J by 2 bases, and 8 bases separated the two germline ends. Per the germline V gene, CDR1 is SGHRS and CDR2 is YFSETQ. CDR3: CASSLVGGQETQYF. In nucleotides, the CDR3 is TGCGCCAGCAGCTTGGTCGGCGGTCAAGAGACCCAGTACTTC. Together with reference TRBV5-1 and TRBJ2-5, the CDR3 gives the full variable domain: KAGVTQTPRYLIKTRGQQVTLSCSPISGHRSVSWYQQTPGQGLQFLFEYFSETQRNKGNFPGRFSGRQFSNSRSEMNVSTLELGDSALYLCASSLVGGQETQYFGPGTRLLVL.

The chain carries TRBV12-3 or TRBV12-4 and TRBJ1-4; the D gene is possibly TRBD1 (5 bases). This CDR3 is built from 13 residues. The V end lost 5 bases, the J end lost 5 bases, and 9 bases lay between the germline ends. The CDR3 sequence: CASSERQNEKLFF. In DNA, the CDR3 is TGTGCCAGCAGTGAAAGACAGAATGAAAAACTGTTTTTT.

This clone appeared once. This chain uses TRBV12-3 or TRBV12-4 with TRBJ1-2; the match to TRBD1 covers 7 bases. V lost 5 bases to trimming and J lost 8 bases; unmatched junction nucleotides: 5. This CDR3 region has 12 residues. CDR3 nucleotide sequence: TGTGCCAGCAGTCCGACAGGGAACGGCTACACCTTC. Translating gives CASSPTGNGYTF.

This rearrangement joins TRBV7-9 to TRBJ1-2; perhaps TRBD1 as D (6 bases). V was pared by 0 bases and J by 8 bases, with 22 bases between. This CDR3 contains 17 residues. The germline CDR1 and CDR2 sequences are SEHNR and FQNEAQ (reference sequence). Here the CDR3 DNA reads TGTGCCAGCAGCTTAGCCATGGGGGGGACACTGGTGTTCGGCTACACCTTC. It encodes CASSLAMGGTLVFGYTF.

The rearrangement joins TRBV7-2 to TRBJ1-2, with D unclear. V lost 1 base and J lost 6, with 9 bases in between. The CDR3 sequence is 13 residues long. Per germline, CDR1 SGHTA and CDR2 FQGNSA. The CDR3 bases are TGTGCCAGCAGCTTAGGGCGGGAGGATGGCTACACCTTC. This encodes CASSLGREDGYTF.

The rearrangement joins TRBV19 to TRBJ1-4; 9 nucleotides agree with TRBD1. The CDR3 length is 15 residues. The V segment lost 7 bases and the J segment 2 bases; nucleotides outside the gene matches: 5. CDR1 is LNHDA, CDR2 SQIVND, per germline (reference sequence). The CDR3 spells CASTLGTGTNEKLFF. CDR3 coding DNA: TGTGCCAGTACCCTCGGGACAGGGACTAATGAAAAACTGTTTTTT.

The rearrangement joins TRBV9 to TRBJ2-2, with TRBD1 matching 7 bases. The V gene end was trimmed by 3 bases and the J gene end by 4 bases; junction bases not matched to a gene: 6. The CDR3 runs 15 residues. Germline CDR1 is SGDLS and CDR2 is YYNGEE. CDR3 amino acids: CASSGGGAGTGELFF. The DNA of the CDR3 is TGTGCCAGCAGCGGAGGGGGCGCCGGCACCGGGGAGCTGTTTTTT.

The chain employs TRBV29-1 and TRBJ2-7, with D tentatively TRBD1 (6 bases). This CDR3 comprises 13 residues. Germline CDR1 SQVTM, CDR2 ANQGSEA. V lost 4 bases, J lost 1 base, and 11 bases lay in between. The CDR3 here is CSVGITGSYEQYF. For the CDR3, the DNA is TGCAGCGTTGGGATCACAGGGTCCTACGAGCAGTACTTC.

The rearrangement links TRBV27 to TRBJ2-2, with TRBD1 identical over 8 bases. This CDR3 has 16 residues. Germline V lookup: CDR1 MNHEY, CDR2 SMNVEV (reference sequence). The V segment lost 5 bases and the J segment 7 bases; nucleotides outside the gene matches: 12. The CDR3 loop is CASSPPRTGIDGELFF. The CDR3 DNA sequence: TGTGCCAGCAGTCCTCCGAGGACAGGGATTGACGGGGAGCTGTTTTTT.